These 21 T cell receptor beta chains came from one sample sequenced in a study of blood T cell repertoires in COVID-19. Here immunoSEQ multiplex PCR was the method, and the copy in TCRdb shows in-frame clones only, minus some. The sample includes 350,000 to 450,000 clones, roughly 86% seen only once; the top ten take 2% to 2.5%. Input material: peripheral blood. The receptors shown here come from a woman in her sixties with COVID-19, enrolled during active disease.

The gene calls are TRBV2 and TRBJ1-6; weak D call: TRBD1 (5 bases). CDR1 is SNHLY and CDR2 is FYNNEI in the germline V gene. V shed 1 base and J shed 7 bases, with 11 bases lying between them. This CDR3 has 15 residues. CDR3 in DNA: TGTGCCAGCAGTGAAGAAGGGGCGGAAAATTCACCCCTCCACTTT. Its protein product is CASSEEGAENSPLHF.

There are many counts of this clone. The rearrangement links TRBV30 to TRBJ1-1; no clear D. From germline, CDR1 is GTSNPN and CDR2 SVGIG (reference sequence). The germline V and J ends were trimmed by 5 bases and 4 bases, with 8 bases remaining between them. The CDR3 sequence is 11 residues long. This chain's CDR3 is CAWVEGTEAFF. CDR3 sequence (DNA): TGTGCCTGGGTCGAGGGCACTGAAGCTTTCTTT.

This sequence joins TRBV27 and TRBJ1-6; TRBD1 matches at 7 bases. The ends lost 5 bases at V and 6 bases at J; junction bases unmatched: 13. Germline V gives CDR1 MNHEY, CDR2 SMNVEV (reference sequence). This CDR3 comprises 17 residues. The CDR3: CASSPRGPGQFNSPLHF. The CDR3 region has the DNA TGTGCCAGCAGTCCCCGTGGCCCGGGACAGTTTAATTCACCCCTCCACTTT.

This chain links TRBV19 with TRBJ2-2, with 9 bases fitting TRBD1. Trimming took 6 bases from V and 2 from J; bases not matched to a gene: 4. The V gene's germline CDR1 is LNHDA and CDR2 SQIVND (reference sequence). The CDR3 runs to 15 residues. The CDR3 DNA is TGTGCCAGTAGCCGGACAGGGGTTAACACCGGGGAGCTGTTTTTT. As protein: CASSRTGVNTGELFF.

This clone showed up many times. J is TRBJ1-2 and V is TRBV2, with 7 bases that match TRBD1. The CDR3 sequence is 12 residues long. The ends lost 6 bases at V and 4 bases at J; junction bases unmatched: 2. The V gene's germline CDR1 is SNHLY and CDR2 FYNNEI. CDR3 bases: TGTGCCAGCAGCGGGACAGCCTATGGCTACACCTTC. It encodes CASSGTAYGYTF.

This chain connects TRBV11-1 to TRBJ1-1; TRBD1 matches 9 bases. Germline CDR1 is SGHAT and CDR2 is FQDESV (reference sequence). V dropped 5 bases and J dropped 1; count of bases not matched to a gene: 5. The CDR3 consists of 15 residues. CDR3 sequence (DNA): TGTGCCAGCAGCCGACAGGGGGTCGGGAACACTGAAGCTTTCTTT. Amino acids: CASSRQGVGNTEAFF.

The V and J genes are TRBV5-6 and TRBJ1-6; 8 bases match TRBD1. CDR1 and CDR2 (germline): SGHDT, YYEEEE. The CDR3 runs 15 residues. With 1 base clipped from V and 9 bases from J, the junction kept 6 bases outside the gene matches. As DNA, the CDR3 is TGTGCCAGCAGCTTGTGGCAGGGGGCTGTTTCACCCCTCCACTTT. Its translation: CASSLWQGAVSPLHF.

The chain has TRBV28 and TRBJ1-2, with TRBD1 identical over 7 bases. The CDR3 loop spans 13 amino acids. Looked up from germline, CDR1 is MDHEN and CDR2 is SYDVKM. The J segment lost 4 bases and the V segment lost 4 bases, leaving 3 bases of the junction unmatched. The CDR3 coding sequence is TGTGCCAGCAGTTCGGGACAGAGCTATGGCTACACCTTC. This sequence encodes CASSSGQSYGYTF.

The rearrangement uses TRBV24-1 and TRBJ1-1; no definite D call. Germline V gene data show CDR1 as KGHDR and CDR2 as SFDVKD. This CDR3 is built from 13 residues. Trimming removed 4 bases from V and 2 bases from J, with 7 bases in between. This CDR3 is CATSEHSNTEAFF. CDR3 coding DNA: TGTGCCACCAGTGAACATAGCAACACTGAAGCTTTCTTT.

The chain carries TRBV2 and TRBJ1-6; the D is unclear. This CDR3 is built from 14 residues. Per the germline V gene, CDR1 is SNHLY and CDR2 is FYNNEI. V was shortened by 8 bases and J by 10 bases, with 18 bases between the two germline ends. CDR3 in DNA: TGTGCCAGCCAAAAATGGGCAGTAGAATCACCCCTCCACTTT. Amino acid sequence: CASQKWAVESPLHF.

The chain carries TRBV5-4 and TRBJ2-3; a possible D gene is TRBD1 (6 bases). Deletions cut 0 bases from V and 3 bases from J, with 17 bases between. CDR3 size: 17 residues. CDR1 is SGHNT and CDR2 is YYREEE in the germline V gene (reference sequence). The CDR3 DNA reads as TGTGCCAGCAGCTTGGGGGGCTCAGGGGTCGAGACAGATACGCAGTATTTT. Its translation is CASSLGGSGVETDTQYF.

This chain uses TRBV19 with TRBJ2-3, with D unclear. Trimming removed 1 base from V and 0 bases from J, with 8 bases in between. CDR1 is LNHDA, CDR2 SQIVND, per germline (reference sequence). The CDR3 has 15 residues. The CDR3 bases are TGTGCCAGTAGTATAGTCAGAGCGAGCACAGATACGCAGTATTTT. Its protein is CASSIVRASTDTQYF.

This chain joins TRBV5-5 and TRBJ1-4, with 8 bases fitting TRBD1. Germline V gives CDR1 SGHKS, CDR2 YYEKEE (reference sequence). The CDR3 is 16 amino acids. With V trimmed by 4 bases and J by 5 bases, 10 bases remained unmatched. The CDR3 DNA follows: TGTGCCAGCAGCCTATCCGGGACAGGCCTCAATGAAAAACTGTTTTTT. This translates into CASSLSGTGLNEKLFF. The entire variable domain, with the rest obtained from reference TRBV5-5 and TRBJ1-4, is as follows: DAGVTQSPTHLIKTRGQQVTLRCSPISGHKSVSWYQQVLGQGPQFIFQYYEKEERGRGNFPDRFSARQFPNYSSELNVNALLLGDSALYLCASSLSGTGLNEKLFFGSGTQLSVL.

The chain is built from TRBV3-1 (or the pseudogene TRBV3-2) and TRBJ2-7; D might be TRBD2 (5 bases). CDR3 length: 13 amino acids. Trimming took 8 bases from V and 2 from J, leaving 13 bases between them. Germline V gives CDR1 LGHDT, CDR2 YNNKEL (reference sequence). The CDR3 DNA reads as TGTGCCAGCCGGAGGCCGGGGACCTACGAGCAGTACTTC. This sequence encodes CASRRPGTYEQYF.

The sample holds a few counts of this clone. The chain recombines TRBV18 with TRBJ2-1; D perhaps matches TRBD2 (6 bases). This CDR3 is built from 14 residues. V was shortened by 5 bases and J by 6 bases, with 14 bases between the two germline ends. Germline CDR1 and CDR2: KGHSH and LQKENI. The CDR3 nucleotides read TGTGCCAGCTCAGTCCGAGGGGACTCCAATGAGCAGTTCTTC. As protein: CASSVRGDSNEQFF.

V gene TRBV2 combines with J gene TRBJ1-2, with D maybe TRBD1 (5 bases). V shed 6 bases and J shed 2 bases, with 16 bases lying between them. Germline CDR1 is SNHLY and CDR2 is FYNNEI. The CDR3 has 15 residues. The CDR3 DNA follows: TGTGCCAGCAGGATCCAGGGTTTAGTGAACTATGGCTACACCTTC. Its translation: CASRIQGLVNYGYTF.

The rearrangement links TRBV7-2 to TRBJ2-1; D is possibly TRBD2 (5 bases). The CDR3 contains 17 residues. V lost 5 bases and J lost 4, with 21 bases in between. Germline assignment: CDR1 SGHTA and CDR2 FQGNSA. The CDR3 region is CASSLVRTSIIYNEQFF. In DNA form, the CDR3 reads TGTGCCAGCAGCCTGGTTAGGACTTCTATAATTTACAATGAGCAGTTCTTC.

The V gene is TRBV19, the J gene TRBJ2-3; D ambiguous. The CDR3 contains 14 residues. V shed 6 bases and J shed 0 bases, with 10 bases lying between them. In germline, CDR1 is LNHDA, CDR2 SQIVND (reference sequence). CDR3 amino acids: CASRSGSSTDTQYF. The CDR3 nucleotides are TGTGCCAGTAGGTCGGGTTCTAGCACAGATACGCAGTATTTT. Combining the CDR3 with reference TRBV19 and TRBJ2-3 gives the whole variable domain DGGITQSPKYLFRKEGQNVTLSCEQNLNHDAMYWYRQDPGQGLRLIYYSQIVNDFQKGDIAEGYSVSREKKESFPLTVTSAQKNPTAFYLCASRSGSSTDTQYFGPGTRLTVL.

This chain links TRBV4-2 with TRBJ2-1, with D unclear. V was clipped by 0 bases and J by 1 base, with 10 bases between them. The length of the CDR3 is 16 residues. Germline loops: CDR1 LGHNA, CDR2 YNFKEQ. CDR3 sequence: CASSQEAQASYNEQFF. DNA for the CDR3: TGTGCCAGCAGCCAAGAGGCCCAGGCTTCCTACAATGAGCAGTTCTTC.

This chain uses TRBV28 with TRBJ2-7, with D possibly being TRBD1 (5 bases). Trimming stripped 8 bases from V and 2 bases from J, with 10 bases between. CDR3 size: 12 residues. Germline loops: CDR1 MDHEN, CDR2 SYDVKM. The CDR3 sequence is CASSDTAYEQYF. The CDR3 DNA is TGTGCCAGCTCGGACACTGCCTACGAGCAGTACTTC.

The chain couples TRBV6-5 to TRBJ2-3; D may be TRBD2 (5 bases). The V and J ends lost 8 bases and 2 bases respectively, with 11 bases between them. In germline, CDR1 is MNHEY, CDR2 SVGAGI. The length of the CDR3 is 13 residues. The chain's CDR3 is CASRGSDTDTQYF. The DNA for the CDR3 is TGTGCCAGCCGAGGGTCCGACACAGATACGCAGTATTTT.